A selection of T cell receptor beta chains follows, all from one sample in a study of T cells after posttransplantation cyclophosphamide. TCRdb keeps only in-frame clones here, not all; method: immunoSEQ multiplex PCR. The sample presents about 33,000 clones, none singletons. The sequenced sample consisted of PBMCs. Every receptor here comes from a girl aged 10 to 17 in good health, CMV-negative, and a related stem cell transplant donor. Each CDR3 is given with its conserved first and last residue. The order of the fields is D gene, J gene, V gene, clone size, CDR3 DNA, CDR3 protein. A D gene is named only where the DNA matches it firmly. Size is omitted from some rows. Given values are once, few, many or a class for expanded clones.

d_gene: .; j_gene: TRBJ2-1; v_gene: TRBV7-7; abundance: few; CDR3nt: TGTGCCAGCAGCCCATCCCCTAACTCCTACAATGAGCAGTTCTTC; CDR3aa: CASSPSPNSYNEQFF
d_gene: TRBD1; j_gene: TRBJ2-7; v_gene: TRBV19; abundance: many; CDR3nt: TGTGCCAGTAGTATAGATCGACGACAGGGGAGAGGGACCTACGAGCAGTACTTC; CDR3aa: CASSIDRRQGRGTYEQYF
d_gene: TRBD1; j_gene: TRBJ1-1; v_gene: TRBV28; abundance: many; CDR3nt: TGTGCCAGCAGCCCAGGGGGCGAGAACACTGAAGCTTTCTTT; CDR3aa: CASSPGGENTEAFF
d_gene: .; j_gene: TRBJ2-7; v_gene: TRBV30; abundance: few; CDR3nt: TGTGCCTGGAGTCCGGGGGGCCGGGAGCAGTACTTC; CDR3aa: CAWSPGGREQYF
d_gene: .; j_gene: TRBJ2-7; v_gene: TRBV30; abundance: many; CDR3nt: TGTGCCTGGAGCAACCGGTACGAGCAGTACTTC; CDR3aa: CAWSNRYEQYF
d_gene: TRBD1; j_gene: TRBJ2-3; v_gene: TRBV2; abundance: few; CDR3nt: TGTGCCATCCCACGAACAGGGGGCGAGCAGTATTTT; CDR3aa: CAIPRTGGEQYF
d_gene: TRBD2; j_gene: TRBJ2-3; v_gene: TRBV5-6; abundance: many; CDR3nt: TGTGCCAGCAGCTTGCGGCCTAGCGGGAGTCCCACAGATACGCAGTATTTT; CDR3aa: CASSLRPSGSPTDTQYF
d_gene: TRBD1; j_gene: TRBJ2-7; v_gene: TRBV9; abundance: few; CDR3nt: TGTGCCAGCAGCGTAGTGGGCAGGGGGCATCCCTACGAGCAGTACTTC; CDR3aa: CASSVVGRGHPYEQYF
d_gene: .; j_gene: TRBJ2-7; v_gene: TRBV7-9; abundance: few; CDR3nt: TGTGCCAGCAGCTTAAAGGGGCGGGACCGGACCTACGAGCAGTACTTC; CDR3aa: CASSLKGRDRTYEQYF
d_gene: TRBD1; j_gene: TRBJ2-2; v_gene: TRBV10-1; abundance: many; CDR3nt: TGCGCCAGCAGTGAGTTCTCGGGACAGGGGGCTTCCCTCCTGAACACCGGGGAGCTGTTTTTT; CDR3aa: CASSEFSGQGASLLNTGELFF
d_gene: TRBD1; j_gene: TRBJ2-1; v_gene: TRBV11-2; abundance: many; CDR3nt: TGTGCCAGCAGCTTAGGACAGGGGGGCTTCGACTCGCAGTTCTTC; CDR3aa: CASSLGQGGFDSQFF
d_gene: .; j_gene: TRBJ1-1; v_gene: TRBV5-1; abundance: few; CDR3nt: TGCGCCAGCAGCCCTCTCTACAGAAAAAACACTGAAGCTTTCTTT; CDR3aa: CASSPLYRKNTEAFF
d_gene: .; j_gene: TRBJ2-3; v_gene: TRBV4-1; abundance: many; CDR3nt: TGCGCCAGCAGCCAATGGGGGGGCACAGATACGCAGTATTTT; CDR3aa: CASSQWGGTDTQYF
d_gene: .; j_gene: TRBJ1-5; v_gene: TRBV7-7; abundance: many; CDR3nt: TGTGCCAGATGGACAAATAGCAATCAGCCCCAGCATTTT; CDR3aa: CARWTNSNQPQHF
d_gene: .; j_gene: TRBJ2-1; v_gene: TRBV19; abundance: many; CDR3nt: TGTGCCAGCTCCCTCGACTACTCTTTCAATGAGCAGTTCTTC; CDR3aa: CASSLDYSFNEQFF
d_gene: .; j_gene: TRBJ2-1; v_gene: TRBV5-1; abundance: many; CDR3nt: TGCGCCAGCAGCCCCGGTTTGCGGGACAATGAGCAGTTCTTC; CDR3aa: CASSPGLRDNEQFF
d_gene: .; j_gene: TRBJ2-5; v_gene: TRBV1; abundance: many; CDR3nt: TGCACCAGCAGCCGAGCGGGAGGGCCCGGGGAGACCCAGTACTTC; CDR3aa: CTSSRAGGPGETQYF
d_gene: TRBD2; j_gene: TRBJ2-3; v_gene: TRBV13; abundance: few; CDR3nt: TGTGCCAGCAGTCGCCGGGGGGGCGATGAAGATACGCAGTATTTT; CDR3aa: CASSRRGGDEDTQYF
d_gene: TRBD2; j_gene: TRBJ2-1; v_gene: TRBV4-1; abundance: many; CDR3nt: TGCGCCAGCAGCCAAGTCGGACTAGCGTCATACAATGAGCAGTTCTTC; CDR3aa: CASSQVGLASYNEQFF
d_gene: TRBD2; j_gene: TRBJ2-1; v_gene: TRBV7-3; abundance: .; CDR3nt: TGTGCCAGCAGCTTAATTAGCGGGAGGGCCGATGAGCAGTTCTTC; CDR3aa: CASSLISGRADEQFF
d_gene: .; j_gene: TRBJ2-7; v_gene: TRBV4-1; abundance: .; CDR3nt: TGCGCCAGCAGCCAAGATCTATCCAGGCTCTCCTACGAGCAGTACTTC; CDR3aa: CASSQDLSRLSYEQYF
d_gene: .; j_gene: TRBJ1-1; v_gene: TRBV7-9; abundance: many; CDR3nt: TGTGCCAGCAGCTTAACGGGAGGAGGCACTGAAGCTTTCTTT; CDR3aa: CASSLTGGGTEAFF
d_gene: .; j_gene: TRBJ1-2; v_gene: TRBV6-5; abundance: many; CDR3nt: TGTGCCAGCAGTCACTCGGGGGGGCGCGGGACCGGCTACACCTTC; CDR3aa: CASSHSGGRGTGYTF
d_gene: TRBD1; j_gene: TRBJ1-2; v_gene: TRBV30; abundance: few; CDR3nt: TGTGCCTGGAGACAGGGGGCTCGTGGCTACACCTTC; CDR3aa: CAWRQGARGYTF